These 13 T cell receptor beta chains were all obtained from the same sample, sequenced in a study of T cell responses to AZD1222 COVID-19 vaccine. Method: immunoSEQ multiplex PCR; TCRdb's copy keeps in-frame clones and lacks some. This table holds around 94,000 clones, approximately 86% found once. The input for sequencing was peripheral blood, taken on day 0 of AZD1222 vaccination. The receptors here all came from an adult in good health.

The chain is built from TRBV28 and TRBJ1-5; 7 positions match TRBD1. This CDR3 has 14 residues. CDR1 MDHEN and CDR2 SYDVKM come from the germline V gene. With 5 bases clipped from V and 2 bases from J, the junction kept 3 bases outside the gene matches. CDR3 DNA sequence: TGTGCCAGCAGTCTCAGGGGGGGCAATCAGCCCCAGCATTTT. It is translated as CASSLRGGNQPQHF.

CDR3 protein: CATSKKQGRNTEAFF. The CDR3 coding sequence is TGTGCCACCAGCAAAAAACAGGGCAGGAACACTGAAGCTTTCTTT. The chain employs TRBV15 and TRBJ1-1, with a weak D call TRBD1 (6 bases). The CDR3 has 15 amino acids. Germline assignment: CDR1 LNHNV and CDR2 YYDKDF (reference sequence). V was clipped by 4 bases and J by 1 base, with 13 bases between them.

This clone was seen only once. The chain joins TRBV28 to TRBJ1-1; 7 nucleotides line up with TRBD1. CDR1 is MDHEN and CDR2 is SYDVKM in the germline V gene. The J segment lost 0 bases and the V segment lost 6 bases, leaving 4 bases of the junction unmatched. This CDR3 contains 14 residues. Written as DNA, the CDR3 is TGTGCCAGCAGATCGGGACAGCTGAACACTGAAGCTTTCTTT. Its protein product is CASRSGQLNTEAFF. The full variable domain, rest sourced from reference TRBV28 and TRBJ1-1, is DVKVTQSSRYLVKRTGEKVFLECVQDMDHENMFWYRQDPGLGLRLIYFSYDVKMKEKGDIPEGYSVSREKKERFSLILESASTNQTSMYLCASRSGQLNTEAFFGQGTRLTVV.

The chain is built from TRBV5-1 and TRBJ2-1; 8 positions agree with TRBD2. The CDR3 length is 15 residues. V dropped 4 bases and J dropped 2; count of bases not matched to a gene: 5. The V gene's germline CDR1 is SGHRS and CDR2 YFSETQ. Here the CDR3 reads CASSPTSGTYNEQFF. Written as DNA, the CDR3 is TGCGCCAGCAGCCCTACTAGCGGAACCTACAATGAGCAGTTCTTC.

The chain links TRBV12-3 or TRBV12-4 to TRBJ2-5, with D tentatively TRBD1 (6 bases). V lost 6 bases and J 5 bases, leaving 13 bases between the germline ends. The CDR3 runs to 13 residues. In DNA form, the CDR3 reads TGTGCCAGCAGCCAACGGCAGGGGGAGACCCAGTACTTC. Translated: CASSQRQGETQYF.

The V and J genes are TRBV7-2 and TRBJ2-3; D remains unclear. CDR1 is SGHTA, CDR2 FQGNSA, per germline. V dropped 1 base and J dropped 4 bases, with 9 bases sitting between them. The CDR3 is made up of 14 amino acids. CDR3 DNA: TGTGCCAGCAGCTTAGGGGCGTTCCCAGATACGCAGTATTTT. As protein: CASSLGAFPDTQYF.

The count of this clone is one. The chain combines TRBV7-9 with TRBJ1-2; no firm D call. Germline V gene lookup returns CDR1 SEHNR and CDR2 FQNEAQ (reference sequence). The CDR3 is 14 residues long. V was trimmed by 1 base and J by 10 bases, leaving 16 bases between them. The CDR3 sequence: CASSLEGLRRDYTF. The CDR3, as DNA: TGTGCCAGCAGCTTAGAAGGACTCCGGAGGGACTACACCTTC.

The chain couples TRBV9 to TRBJ2-6; D is unclear. There are 16 residues in the CDR3. Germline V gives CDR1 SGDLS, CDR2 YYNGEE. The V and J ends lost 3 bases and 2 bases respectively, with 12 bases between them. The CDR3 coding sequence is TGTGCCAGCAGCGACGGTTACGGCGCTGGGGCCAACGTCCTGACTTTC. Encoded protein: CASSDGYGAGANVLTF.

This rearrangement joins TRBV15 to TRBJ1-5; 7 nucleotides align to TRBD1. Trimming removed 0 bases from V and 4 bases from J; junction bases left unmatched: 0. The CDR3 extends over 14 amino acids. The V gene's germline CDR1 is LNHNV and CDR2 YYDKDF (reference sequence). The CDR3 spells CATSRDRGNQPQHF. CDR3 nucleotide sequence: TGTGCCACCAGCAGAGACAGGGGGAATCAGCCCCAGCATTTT.

CDR3 protein: CASSSGIVGANVLTF. For the CDR3, the DNA is TGTGCCAGCAGTTCAGGGATTGTTGGGGCCAACGTCCTGACTTTC. V gene TRBV25-1 combines with J gene TRBJ2-6; perhaps TRBD1 as D (5 bases). Germline V CDR1 and CDR2: MGHDK, SYGVNS. The V gene lost 5 bases and the J gene lost 3 bases, with 11 bases spanning the gap. This CDR3 spans 15 amino acids.

The chain uses TRBV15 and TRBJ2-1, with TRBD2 matching over 8 bases. The CDR3 runs 20 residues. J lost 1 base, V lost 5 bases, and 19 bases had no gene match. The germline CDR1 and CDR2 sequences are LNHNV and YYDKDF (reference sequence). The CDR3 nucleotides read TGTGCCACCAGCCCCGGAGGAGCGGGAGTTGGTAGTTGGTCCTACAATGAGCAGTTCTTC. Protein: CATSPGGAGVGSWSYNEQFF.

This rearrangement joins TRBV19 to TRBJ2-7; 10 bases map to TRBD1. Germline V gene data show CDR1 as LNHDA and CDR2 as SQIVND (reference sequence). J lost 6 bases, V lost 4 bases, and 9 bases had no gene match. The CDR3 has 15 amino acids. CDR3 nucleotides: TGTGCCAGTAGTACCCAAGGGACAGGGGTTGGCGAGCAGTACTTC. This translates into CASSTQGTGVGEQYF. Looking up the rest from reference TRBV19 and TRBJ2-7 gives the full variable domain: DGGITQSPKYLFRKEGQNVTLSCEQNLNHDAMYWYRQDPGQGLRLIYYSQIVNDFQKGDIAEGYSVSREKKESFPLTVTSAQKNPTAFYLCASSTQGTGVGEQYFGPGTRLTVT.

This clone was counted only a few times. The genes are TRBV6-1 and TRBJ2-3, with D maybe TRBD2 (6 bases). The CDR3 is made up of 16 amino acids. Germline V CDR1 and CDR2: MNHNS, SASEGT. Trimming pared 4 bases from V and 0 bases from J, leaving 14 bases between. CDR3 sequence: CASSAGLALSTDTQYF. The CDR3 nucleotides are TGTGCCAGCAGTGCTGGCCTAGCGCTTAGCACAGATACGCAGTATTTT.